This T cell receptor beta chain came from a study of blood T cell repertoires in COVID-19. This CDR3 comprises 14 residues. Germline CDR1 reads SGHRS; CDR2 reads YFSETQ. Trimming stripped 0 bases from V and 4 bases from J, with 8 bases between. This clone was detected once. In the study's own analysis: It was from reference gene primer amplification that nucleated cell counts were estimated. Profiled with immunoSEQ multiplex PCR; TCRdb holds only in-frame clones, not every one. V, J and clone size derive from that table, while D and trimming were established from the DNA sequence. The repertoire holds 200,000 or so clones, with approximately 86% as singletons.

The source material was peripheral blood. The clonotype comes from a man aged 65 to 85 with active or convalescent COVID-19. J is TRBJ1-5 and V is TRBV5-1; D is ambiguous. For the CDR3, the DNA is TGCGCCAGCAGCTTGGATGGACTAAATCAGCCCCAGCATTTT. It specifies CASSLDGLNQPQHF. The variable domain in full, with the rest retrieved from reference TRBV5-1 and TRBJ1-5, is KAGVTQTPRYLIKTRGQQVTLSCSPISGHRSVSWYQQTPGQGLQFLFEYFSETQRNKGNFPGRFSGRQFSNSRSEMNVSTLELGDSALYLCASSLDGLNQPQHFGDGTRLSIL.